The clone carrying this T cell receptor (beta chain) showed up just a few times. The data originate from a study of response to subunit inactivated influenza vaccine. J was trimmed by 10 bases and V by 2 bases; bases with no gene match: 15. This CDR3 has 17 amino acids. In germline, CDR1 is SGHVS, CDR2 FNYEAQ. One entry per CDR3 protein results from TCRdb running MiXCR on the RT-PCR reads. The data show about 520,000 distinct CDR3 sequences, with approximately 9.9% seen just once and 12% held by the top ten. The starting material was PBMCs from blood, obtained roughly 48 days after vaccination. This clonotype was sampled from a man between 50 and 59 years old who received an inactivated influenza vaccine. The V gene is TRBV7-6, the J gene TRBJ2-1; 9 positions match TRBD1. The CDR3 region has the DNA TGTGCCAGCAGCTTAATAACAGGGGGCGCCGGGGACGACGAGCAGTTCTTC. This codes for CASSLITGGAGDDEQFF.